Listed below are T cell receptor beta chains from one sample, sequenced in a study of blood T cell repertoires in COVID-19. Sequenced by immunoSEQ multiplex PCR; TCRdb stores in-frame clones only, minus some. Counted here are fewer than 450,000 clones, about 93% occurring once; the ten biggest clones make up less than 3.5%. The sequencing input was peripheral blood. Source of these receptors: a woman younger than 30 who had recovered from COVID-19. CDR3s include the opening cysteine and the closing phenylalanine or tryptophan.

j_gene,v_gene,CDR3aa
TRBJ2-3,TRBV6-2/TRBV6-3,CASSYPAEGTDTQYF
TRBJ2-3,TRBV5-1,CASSPSTGAGTDTQYF
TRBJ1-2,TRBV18,CASSLRGQGFSDGYTF
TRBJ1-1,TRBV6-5,CASRNRQGGTEAFF
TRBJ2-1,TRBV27,CASRIQREGRYNEQFF
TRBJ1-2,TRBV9,CASSHPMGQGALNYGYTF
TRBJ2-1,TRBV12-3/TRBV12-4,CASRSNNYEQFF
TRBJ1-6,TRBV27,CASTQKGDSLHF
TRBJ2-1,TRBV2,CASSVLSDEQFF
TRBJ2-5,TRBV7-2,CASSLARGEQTQYF
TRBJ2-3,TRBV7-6,CASSLGPRSSSTDTQYF
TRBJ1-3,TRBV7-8,CASSLSWGAGNTIYF
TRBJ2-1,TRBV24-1,CATSASTSLYNEQFF
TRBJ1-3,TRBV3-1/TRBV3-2,CASSQPQGTWGNTIYF
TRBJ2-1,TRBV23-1,CASSQRDTNEQFF
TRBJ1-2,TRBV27,CASAPRRQFNYGYTF
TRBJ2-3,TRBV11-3,CASSLRTSTDTQYF
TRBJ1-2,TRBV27,CASSLGYGQGGKYGYTF
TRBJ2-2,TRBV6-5,CASSRQGANTGELFF
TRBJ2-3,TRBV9,CASSVVGGTDTQYF
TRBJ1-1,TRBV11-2,CASSLEQGTEAFF
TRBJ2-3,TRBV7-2,CASSFLAGVGDTQYF
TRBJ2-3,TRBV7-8,CASSKQGFGDTQYF
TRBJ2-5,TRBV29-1,CSLDPAGAETQYF
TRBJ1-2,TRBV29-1,CSIQGDRGYAYGYTF
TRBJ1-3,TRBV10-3,CATTPLSSGLGNTIYF
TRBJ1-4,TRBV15,CATSRLQGPVGKLFF
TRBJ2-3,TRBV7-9,CASSLGYFTTDTQYF
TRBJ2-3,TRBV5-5,CASSRTGTDTQYF
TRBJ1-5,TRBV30,CAWSVRLSPQPQHF
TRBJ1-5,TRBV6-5,CASSTGTGGFQPQHF
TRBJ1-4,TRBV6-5,CANTTTGNEKLFF
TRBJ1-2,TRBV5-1,CASSFRDSDYGYTF
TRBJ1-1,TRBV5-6,CASSRGQVTEAFF
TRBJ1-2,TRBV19,CASSHGQGKYGYTF
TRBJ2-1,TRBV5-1,CASSLEGLGMNEQFF
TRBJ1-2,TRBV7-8,CASSPGGPYGYTF
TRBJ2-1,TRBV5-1,CASSLIPVPYNEQFF
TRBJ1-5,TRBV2,CASSGDRAGQPQHF
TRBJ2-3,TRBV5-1,CASSSVAGVSTDTQYF
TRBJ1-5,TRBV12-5,CASGLVPGYQPQHF
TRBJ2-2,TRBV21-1,CASSNSGSDTGELFF
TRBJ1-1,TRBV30,CAWRQRQAAFF
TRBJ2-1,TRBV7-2,CASSLDSSYNEQFF
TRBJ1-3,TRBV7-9,CASRSTGGSGNTIYF
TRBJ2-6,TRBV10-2,CASRDRNSGANVLTF
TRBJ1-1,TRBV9,CASSGIPGANTEAFF
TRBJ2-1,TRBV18,CASSPTSGGYNEQFF
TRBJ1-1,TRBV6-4,CASNNREMTEAFF
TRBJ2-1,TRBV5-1,CASSLGSGREYNEQFF
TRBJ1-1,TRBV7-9,CASSAWTGGTEAFF
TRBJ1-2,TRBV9,CASSVGESKGYTF
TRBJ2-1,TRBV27,CASSFGTSGRGEQFF
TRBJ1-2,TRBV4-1,CASNPGGNYGYTF
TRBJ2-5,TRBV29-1,CSVPTGLRGQTQYF